This TCR beta chain was captured by sequencing in a study of shared clonotypes between healthy human individuals. This clone was detected once. No antigen is known for it. The CDR3 extends over 14 amino acids. Germline V lookup: CDR1 SGHVS, CDR2 FQNEAQ. Trimming shortened V by 7 bases and J by 1 base, and 13 bases separated the two germline ends. Several immunoSEQ plates held equal portions of the genomic DNA taken from each subset. Sequencing used immunoSEQ multiplex PCR; TCRdb keeps in-frame clones, though not all of them. The table has 2.3 million or so clones, 85% to 95% seen once. Negatively enriched CD4+ T cells were divided by CD45RA into naive and memory. Study results and caveats: Generally, estimated richness proved larger in naive subsets than it did in memory subsets. Donors were few, which limited the genetic and exposure-history diversity represented.

This receptor was identified in a young man in good health. Some clones in this sample may be carry-over from other donors' samples. The sample taken for sequencing was naive CD4+ T cells from PBMCs. Subset described: CD45RA+ positively selected. This chain connects TRBV7-8 to TRBJ2-5; D is perhaps TRBD1 or TRBD2 (5 bases each). The CDR3 protein is CASKGSRPQETQYF. The CDR3 DNA sequence: TGTGCCAGCAAGGGGAGCAGGCCCCAAGAGACCCAGTACTTC.